Shown below are 5 T cell receptor beta chains from a single sample sequenced in a study of Ad26.COV2.S vaccination and SARS-CoV-2 variants. Treatment given: 19 received Ad26.COV2.S at low or high dose, single or two shots; about 5 received placebo; per-sample allocation not given. Specimen acquisition occurred on day 63 following the initial vaccine or placebo injection. Using immunoSEQ multiplex PCR, the repertoire was profiled, and TCRdb retains in-frame clones only, with some absent. The profile shows about 400,000 clones, roughly nine tenths of them singletons. Sequenced material: peripheral blood, taken in a trial of Ad26.COV2.S vaccine versus placebo. These receptors all come from a person between 18 and 65 years old who received the Ad26.COV2.S COVID-19 vaccine or a placebo.

A single count supports this clone. This sequence joins TRBV5-6 and TRBJ1-5; TRBD1 agrees at 8 bases. This CDR3 comprises 15 residues. The germline CDR1 and CDR2 sequences are SGHDT and YYEEEE. V dropped 4 bases and J dropped 2; count of bases not matched to a gene: 5. CDR3 amino acids: CASSPPDRGNQPQHF. DNA for the CDR3: TGTGCCAGCAGCCCCCCGGACAGGGGCAATCAGCCCCAGCATTTT.

V gene TRBV3-1 (or the pseudogene TRBV3-2) combines with J gene TRBJ1-6; D is undetermined. This CDR3 region has 15 residues. Looked up from germline, CDR1 is LGHDT and CDR2 is YNNKEL (reference sequence). Deletions cut 1 base from V and 7 bases from J, with 11 bases between. The chain's CDR3 is CASSQVSGSNSPLHF. As DNA, the CDR3 is TGTGCCAGCAGCCAAGTTTCAGGTTCCAATTCACCCCTCCACTTT.

The CDR3 loop is CASSLETRLYGYTF. Here the CDR3 DNA reads TGTGCCAGCAGCCTCGAGACCCGACTCTATGGCTACACCTTC. The genes are TRBV7-2 and TRBJ1-2; D ambiguous. The length of the CDR3 is 14 residues. Trimming took 5 bases from V and 4 from J, leaving 14 bases between them. From germline, CDR1 is SGHTA and CDR2 FQGNSA.

The V and J genes are TRBV14 and TRBJ2-7; perhaps TRBD1 as D (6 bases). The V end was cut by 3 bases, the J end by 6 bases, with 6 bases between. The germline CDR1 and CDR2 sequences are SGHDN and FVKESK. CDR3 length: 11 residues. In nucleotides, the CDR3 is TGTGCCAGCAGCCACAGGGGCGAGCAGTACTTC. Translation gives CASSHRGEQYF.

The chain couples TRBV6-2 or TRBV6-3 to TRBJ2-5; a weak D match, TRBD2 (5 bases). Between the trimmed V and J ends, which lost 5 bases and 5 bases, there was a span of 12 bases. The CDR3 covers 13 residues. Germline V gene sequence: CDR1 MNHEY, CDR2 SVGEGT. The CDR3 spells CASSPLRVETQYF. The CDR3 nucleotides are TGTGCCAGCAGTCCCCTGAGGGTGGAGACCCAGTACTTC.